This T cell receptor (beta chain) came from a study of blood T cell repertoires in COVID-19. Study-level information: T cells, B-cell-depleted T cells, or PBMCs supplied cDNA or gDNA.

This CDR3 is 14 amino acids long. The V gene end was trimmed by 7 bases and the J gene end by 4 bases; junction bases not matched to a gene: 8. CDR1 is SGHTS, CDR2 YDEGEE, per germline. This clone came up once. Original analysis: Amplifying reference gene primers gave estimates of nucleated cell counts. Measured with immunoSEQ multiplex PCR; TCRdb has only the in-frame clones, and not every one. That table gives V, J and clone size, and the DNA gave D and trimming. Here the sample spans more than 65,000 clones, approximately 79% being singletons. The J gene is TRBJ2-3, the V gene TRBV5-8, with 8 bases identical to TRBD2. Sequenced input: peripheral blood. The clonotype comes from a man aged 60 to 69 with acute or convalescent COVID-19. This chain's CDR3 is CASCRGGASDTQYF. CDR3 bases: TGTGCCAGCTGTCGGGGGGGGGCTTCAGATACGCAGTATTTT.